Listed below are T cell receptor beta chains from one sample, sequenced in a study of OX40 agonist ivuxolimab in advanced cancers. TCRdb's copy holds only in-frame clones and misses some; the assay was immunoSEQ multiplex PCR. Of about 70,000 clones in the sample, around nine tenths were seen once. This sample comprised CD4+ or CD8+ T cells sorted from blood, obtained in a trial of the OX40 agonist ivuxolimab. Source of these receptors: an adult with an advanced solid tumor such as melanoma, head and neck, liver or kidney cancer. CDR3s include the opening cysteine and the closing phenylalanine or tryptophan. Fields, in order: V gene, D gene, J gene, clone size, CDR3 protein, CDR3 DNA. D genes are given only for firm matches. Clone size is given for some rows only: seen once, a few or many times, or a class if the clone is expanded.

V: TRBV2; D: -; J: TRBJ2-6; size: -; CDR3: CASSEDGTGANVLTF; DNA: TGTGCCAGCAGTGAAGATGGGACTGGGGCCAACGTCCTGACTTTC
V: TRBV9; D: -; J: TRBJ2-1; size: -; CDR3: CASSVAELYNEQFF; DNA: TGTGCCAGCAGCGTAGCGGAGTTGTACAATGAGCAGTTCTTC
V: TRBV7-8; D: -; J: TRBJ2-3; size: -; CDR3: CASSSPLRSDTQYF; DNA: TGTGCCAGCAGCTCCCCCCTTAGGTCCGATACGCAGTATTTT
V: TRBV7-9; D: -; J: TRBJ1-2; size: -; CDR3: CASSFGDRGFGTF; DNA: TGTGCCAGCAGCTTTGGGGACCGCGGGTTTGGCACCTTC
V: TRBV6-6; D: -; J: TRBJ2-3; size: -; CDR3: CASIDSGLDRTDTQYF; DNA: TGTGCCAGCATAGACTCCGGGCTAGACCGAACAGATACGCAGTATTTT
V: TRBV4-1; D: TRBD2; J: TRBJ2-7; size: -; CDR3: CASSQDPGGYEQYF; DNA: TGCGCCAGCAGCCAAGATCCGGGGGGCTACGAGCAGTACTTC
V: TRBV10-2; D: -; J: TRBJ1-5; size: -; CDR3: CASSGAGEQPQHF; DNA: TGCGCCAGCAGTGGGGCAGGGGAACAGCCCCAGCATTTT
V: TRBV27; D: -; J: TRBJ2-7; size: -; CDR3: CASSTTGSYEQYF; DNA: TGTGCCAGCAGCACCACAGGATCCTACGAGCAGTACTTC
V: TRBV6-5; D: TRBD1; J: TRBJ1-1; size: -; CDR3: CASSYEGQGTEAFF; DNA: TGTGCCAGCAGTTACGAGGGACAGGGGACTGAAGCTTTCTTT
V: TRBV2; D: -; J: TRBJ2-7; size: hyperexpanded; CDR3: CASEPRSSYEQYF; DNA: TGTGCCAGCGAGCCAAGGAGCTCCTACGAGCAGTACTTC
V: TRBV5-1; D: TRBD2; J: TRBJ2-2; size: -; CDR3: CASSPREGYTGELFF; DNA: TGCGCCAGCAGTCCGCGGGAGGGTTACACCGGGGAGCTGTTTTTT
V: TRBV13; D: -; J: TRBJ2-3; size: once; CDR3: CASSTTASGTDTQYF; DNA: TGTGCCAGCAGCACAACGGCTAGTGGCACAGATACGCAGTATTTT
V: TRBV9; D: TRBD2; J: TRBJ2-3; size: -; CDR3: CASSEEGLASSTDTQYF; DNA: TGTGCCAGCAGCGAAGAGGGACTAGCGTCTAGCACAGATACGCAGTATTTT
V: TRBV10-1; D: TRBD2; J: TRBJ2-1; size: -; CDR3: CASSAGGLNEQFF; DNA: TGCGCCAGCAGTGCGGGAGGCCTTAATGAGCAGTTCTTC
V: TRBV6-5; D: -; J: TRBJ1-3; size: -; CDR3: CASRSSGNTIYF; DNA: TGTGCCAGCAGGTCCTCTGGAAACACCATATATTTT
V: TRBV30; D: -; J: TRBJ1-6; size: -; CDR3: CAWTQGIGNSPLHF; DNA: TGTGCCTGGACACAGGGAATAGGGAACTCACCCCTCCACTTT
V: TRBV6-1; D: -; J: TRBJ2-7; size: -; CDR3: CASSAYYEQYF; DNA: TGTGCCAGCAGTGCTTATTACGAGCAGTACTTC
V: TRBV7-3; D: -; J: TRBJ2-3; size: -; CDR3: CASSLTYRATGSTDTQYF; DNA: TGTGCCAGCAGCTTAACCTATCGCGCGACAGGTAGCACAGATACGCAGTATTTT
V: TRBV5-1; D: -; J: TRBJ1-4; size: few; CDR3: CASSLQGPLSLSYF; DNA: TGCGCCAGCAGCTTGCAGGGGCCCTTGTCCCTGTCCTATTTT
V: TRBV30; D: -; J: TRBJ1-1; size: -; CDR3: CAWSLQGGGTEAFF; DNA: TGTGCCTGGAGTCTACAGGGTGGTGGGACTGAAGCTTTCTTT
V: TRBV18; D: TRBD1; J: TRBJ1-1; size: -; CDR3: CASSPRQGGYTEAFF; DNA: TGTGCCAGCTCACCTAGACAGGGGGGATACACTGAAGCTTTCTTT
V: TRBV10-3; D: -; J: TRBJ1-2; size: -; CDR3: CAISGVQGGYGYTF; DNA: TGTGCCATCAGTGGCGTACAGGGAGGCTATGGCTACACCTTC
V: TRBV25-1; D: TRBD1; J: TRBJ2-7; size: -; CDR3: CASSFSRDSSYEQYF; DNA: TGTGCCAGCAGTTTTAGCCGGGACAGCTCCTACGAGCAGTACTTC
V: TRBV5-1; D: -; J: TRBJ2-1; size: -; CDR3: CASSPDYNEQFF; DNA: TGCGCCAGCAGCCCCGACTACAATGAGCAGTTCTTC
V: TRBV27; D: TRBD2; J: TRBJ2-2; size: -; CDR3: CASSLGLLAAGELFF; DNA: TGTGCCAGCAGTCTAGGGTTACTAGCGGCCGGGGAGCTGTTTTTT
V: TRBV7-9; D: TRBD2; J: TRBJ2-7; size: once; CDR3: CASSRLAGGPYEQYF; DNA: TGTGCCAGCAGCAGACTAGCGGGAGGGCCTTACGAGCAGTACTTC
V: TRBV5-1; D: -; J: TRBJ2-2; size: -; CDR3: CASSLGSGELFF; DNA: TGCGCCAGCAGCTTGGGGTCCGGGGAGCTGTTTTTT
V: TRBV19; D: -; J: TRBJ2-5; size: -; CDR3: CASSLRTVRVETQYF; DNA: TGTGCCAGTAGTTTACGGACGGTAAGAGTGGAGACCCAGTACTTC
V: TRBV4-2; D: TRBD1; J: TRBJ1-4; size: -; CDR3: CASSQDPKGGGEKLFF; DNA: TGTGCCAGCAGCCAAGACCCCAAAGGGGGCGGTGAAAAACTGTTTTTT
V: TRBV5-1; D: -; J: TRBJ2-1; size: few; CDR3: CASSLWREIDEQFF; DNA: TGCGCCAGCAGCTTATGGAGGGAGATAGATGAGCAGTTCTTC
V: TRBV28; D: TRBD1; J: TRBJ2-3; size: -; CDR3: CASTTGAPDTQYF; DNA: TGTGCCAGCACCACAGGGGCTCCAGATACGCAGTATTTT
V: TRBV9; D: TRBD2; J: TRBJ2-5; size: -; CDR3: CASSVASSGRQETQYF; DNA: TGTGCCAGCAGCGTAGCTTCTAGCGGGAGGCAAGAGACCCAGTACTTC
V: TRBV7-7; D: -; J: TRBJ2-1; size: -; CDR3: CASSLSDGAYNEQFF; DNA: TGTGCTAGCAGCTTGTCCGACGGGGCCTACAATGAGCAGTTCTTC
V: TRBV10-1; D: -; J: TRBJ1-2; size: few; CDR3: CASSETGLKGYTF; DNA: TGCGCCAGCAGTGAGACAGGTCTCAAGGGCTACACCTTC
V: TRBV19; D: -; J: TRBJ1-1; size: -; CDR3: CASSIVFSGAEAFF; DNA: TGTGCCAGTAGTATAGTTTTTTCGGGCGCTGAAGCTTTCTTT
V: TRBV27; D: TRBD1; J: TRBJ1-1; size: -; CDR3: CASAVGQLNTEAFF; DNA: TGTGCCAGCGCCGTGGGACAGCTGAACACTGAAGCTTTCTTT
V: TRBV19; D: -; J: TRBJ1-1; size: -; CDR3: CASTDGGKGEAFF; DNA: TGTGCCAGTACCGACGGGGGAAAGGGTGAAGCTTTCTTT
V: TRBV27; D: TRBD2; J: TRBJ2-5; size: -; CDR3: CASSWGLAGGGGETQYF; DNA: TGTGCCAGCAGTTGGGGACTAGCGGGAGGAGGGGGAGAGACCCAGTACTTC
V: TRBV27; D: TRBD1; J: TRBJ2-7; size: -; CDR3: CASRGTGEQYF; DNA: TGTGCCAGCAGGGGGACAGGCGAGCAGTACTTC
V: TRBV28; D: TRBD1; J: TRBJ1-5; size: -; CDR3: CATTGGNQPQHF; DNA: TGTGCCACAACAGGGGGCAATCAGCCCCAGCATTTT
V: TRBV28; D: TRBD1; J: TRBJ1-3; size: -; CDR3: CASGGQDASGNTIYF; DNA: TGTGCCAGCGGGGGACAGGACGCCTCTGGAAACACCATATATTTT
V: TRBV10-1; D: -; J: TRBJ1-1; size: -; CDR3: CASSESGDKAFF; DNA: TGCGCCAGCAGTGAGTCCGGGGATAAAGCTTTCTTT
V: TRBV30; D: TRBD2; J: TRBJ2-1; size: -; CDR3: CAWSATIRLADPYNEQFF; DNA: TGTGCCTGGAGTGCCACCATCAGGCTAGCGGATCCCTACAATGAGCAGTTCTTC
V: TRBV6-1; D: TRBD2; J: TRBJ2-1; size: -; CDR3: CASSEVLAGGNEQFF; DNA: TGTGCCAGCAGTGAAGTACTAGCGGGAGGCAATGAGCAGTTCTTC
V: TRBV27; D: TRBD2; J: TRBJ2-5; size: -; CDR3: CATPPPGLAGVTKTQYF; DNA: TGTGCCACCCCTCCCCCGGGACTAGCGGGAGTAACGAAGACCCAGTACTTC
V: TRBV7-9; D: -; J: TRBJ1-1; size: few; CDR3: CASSIRGLLDAFF; DNA: TGTGCCAGCAGCATCAGGGGATTGTTGGATGCTTTCTTT
V: TRBV15; D: TRBD2; J: TRBJ2-7; size: -; CDR3: CATSRVAGGPYEQYF; DNA: TGTGCCACCAGCAGAGTAGCGGGAGGCCCCTACGAGCAGTACTTC
V: TRBV7-3; D: -; J: TRBJ1-1; size: -; CDR3: CASSLERAGTEAFF; DNA: TGTGCCAGCAGCCTCGAGAGGGCAGGAACTGAAGCTTTCTTT